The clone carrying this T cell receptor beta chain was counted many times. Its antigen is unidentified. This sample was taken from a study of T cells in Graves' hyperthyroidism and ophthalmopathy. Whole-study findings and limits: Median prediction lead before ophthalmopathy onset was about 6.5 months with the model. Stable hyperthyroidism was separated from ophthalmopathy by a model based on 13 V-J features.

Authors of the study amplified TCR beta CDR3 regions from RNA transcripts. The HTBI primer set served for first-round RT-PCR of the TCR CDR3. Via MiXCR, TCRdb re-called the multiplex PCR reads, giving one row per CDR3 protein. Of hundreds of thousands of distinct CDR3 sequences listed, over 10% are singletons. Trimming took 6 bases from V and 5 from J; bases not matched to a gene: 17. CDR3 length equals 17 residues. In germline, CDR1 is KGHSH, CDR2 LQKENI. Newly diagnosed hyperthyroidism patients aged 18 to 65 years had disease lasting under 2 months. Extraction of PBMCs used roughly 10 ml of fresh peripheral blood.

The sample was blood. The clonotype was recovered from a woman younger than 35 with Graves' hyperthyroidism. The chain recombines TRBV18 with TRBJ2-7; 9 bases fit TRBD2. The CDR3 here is CASSQPWTSDVVHEQYF. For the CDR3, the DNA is TGTGCCAGCTCGCAACCCTGGACTAGCGATGTTGTCCACGAGCAGTACTTC.